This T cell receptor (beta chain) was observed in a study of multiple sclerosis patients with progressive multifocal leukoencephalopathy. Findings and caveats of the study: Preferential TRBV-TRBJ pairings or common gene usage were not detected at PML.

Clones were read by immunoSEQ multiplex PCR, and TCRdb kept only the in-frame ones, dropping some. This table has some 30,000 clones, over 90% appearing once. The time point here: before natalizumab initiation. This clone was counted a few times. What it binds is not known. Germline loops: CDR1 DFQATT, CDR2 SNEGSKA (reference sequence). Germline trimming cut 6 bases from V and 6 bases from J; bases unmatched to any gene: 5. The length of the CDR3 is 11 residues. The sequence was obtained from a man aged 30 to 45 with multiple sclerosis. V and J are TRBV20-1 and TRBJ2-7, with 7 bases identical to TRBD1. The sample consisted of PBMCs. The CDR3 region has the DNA TGCAGTGCCCCTGAGGGGGCCGAGCAGTACTTC. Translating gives CSAPEGAEQYF.